This TCR beta chain comes out of a study of vaccination and CD4 T cells after COVID-19. Looking at the study overall: Spike peptides, overlapping and drawn from SARS-CoV-2, HCoV-NL63, HCoV-OC43 and HCoV-229E, were used to stimulate cells.

Germline V CDR1 and CDR2: DFQATT, SNEGSKA (reference sequence). The CDR3 consists of 13 residues. Trimming took 6 bases from V and 2 from J; bases not matched to a gene: 6. This clonotype occurred a few times. Its antigen is undetermined. Researchers used the Oncomine TCR Beta short-read assay to sequence DNA from cultured CD4+ T cells. Cultures of CD4+ T cells served as the source for extracting genomic DNA. Using its own MiXCR run on the PCR reads, TCRdb lists one record per CDR3 protein. Among about 15,000 distinct CDR3 sequences listed, over 45% were seen once. Time point denoted: late sampling 161 to 241 days after vaccination in three convalescent patients. Regarding treatment: roughly 11-day PBMC culture with coronavirus spike peptide pools or control peptides (ViraFEST assay).

This sequence was found in a human donor who had recovered from COVID-19. Source: CD4+ T cells from blood, cultured in vitro, taken about 7 months after SARS-CoV-2 vaccination. The chain employs TRBV20-1 and TRBJ2-5, with 7 bases matching TRBD1. This CDR3 is CSANRGQQETQYF. CDR3 in DNA: TGCAGTGCAAACAGGGGACAGCAAGAGACCCAGTACTTC.